These 4 T cell receptor beta chains came from one sample sequenced in a study of response to subunit inactivated influenza vaccine. TCRdb itself ran the RT-PCR reads through MiXCR, one entry per CDR3 protein. The top ten hold around 14% of the sample, which has approximately 490,000 distinct CDR3 sequences, approximately 7.2% seen once. Sequences were derived from PBMCs from blood, sampled about 23 months after vaccination. The receptors derive from a man between 50 and 69 years old who received an inactivated influenza vaccine.

In its sample, this clonotype was seen many times. The genes are TRBV3-1 and TRBJ1-2; D gene ambiguous. The V gene lost 0 bases and the J gene lost 5 bases, with 13 bases spanning the gap. CDR3 size: 15 residues. The V gene's germline CDR1 is LGHDT and CDR2 YNNKEL (reference sequence). Here the CDR3 reads CASSQDRGDGYGYTF. The DNA for the CDR3 is TGTGCCAGCAGCCAAGATCGCGGGGATGGATATGGCTACACCTTC.

This clonotype has ten or more counts. The chain has TRBV4-3 and TRBJ1-6; perhaps TRBD1 as D (6 bases). From germline, CDR1 is LGHNA and CDR2 YSLEER. This CDR3 is 14 amino acids long. V lost 0 bases and J lost 9, with 9 bases in between. DNA of the CDR3: TGCGCCAGCAGCCAAGATACAGGGATTTCACCCCTCCACTTT. Encoded protein: CASSQDTGISPLHF.

The chain carries TRBV29-1 and TRBJ2-3; D possibly uses TRBD1 or TRBD2 (5 bases each). The germline V gene encodes CDR1 SQVTM and CDR2 ANQGSEA. The CDR3 is made up of 12 amino acids. The CDR3 loop reads CAVSGLTDTQYF. The CDR3 DNA reads TGCGCAGTATCGGGGCTCACAGATACGCAGTATTTT.

The chain employs TRBV5-8 and TRBJ1-3, with TRBD1 identical over 7 bases. Germline CDR1 reads SGHTS; CDR2 reads YDEGEE. V lost 4 bases, J lost 2 bases, and 6 bases stayed unmatched. CDR3 length: 15 residues. CDR3 in DNA: TGTGCCAGCAGCAATGGACAGGTAGCTGGAAACACCATATATTTT. It specifies CASSNGQVAGNTIYF.